This TCR beta chain came from a study of blood T cell repertoires in COVID-19. Study in general: Both acute and convalescent COVID-19 samples were obtained from the United States, Italy and Spain.

As originally analysed: Counts of nucleated cells, estimated from reference gene primer amplification, were obtained. Here immunoSEQ multiplex PCR was the method, and the copy in TCRdb shows in-frame clones only, minus some. The V and J calls and the clone size are those of that table, but D and trimming were determined from the DNA. Of a few hundred thousand clones detected, approximately 89% appear once; the ten largest clones hold about 7%. The CDR3 has 14 amino acids. Germline V gene sequence: CDR1 SGHTA, CDR2 FQGNSA. With 4 bases clipped from V and 2 bases from J, the junction kept 3 bases outside the gene matches.

The rearrangement joins TRBV7-2 to TRBJ2-7; 9 nucleotides match TRBD2. The sequencing sample was made of peripheral blood. The sequence was collected from a woman in her 30s who had recovered from COVID-19. The CDR3 loop reads CASSSTSGTYEQYF. DNA of the CDR3: TGTGCCAGCAGCTCGACTAGCGGTACCTACGAGCAGTACTTC. The entire variable domain, with the rest obtained from reference TRBV7-2 and TRBJ2-7, is as follows: GAGVSQSPSNKVTEKGKDVELRCDPISGHTALYWYRQSLGQGLEFLIYFQGNSAPDKSGLPSDRFSAERTGGSVSTLTIQRTQQEDSAVYLCASSSTSGTYEQYFGPGTRLTVT.